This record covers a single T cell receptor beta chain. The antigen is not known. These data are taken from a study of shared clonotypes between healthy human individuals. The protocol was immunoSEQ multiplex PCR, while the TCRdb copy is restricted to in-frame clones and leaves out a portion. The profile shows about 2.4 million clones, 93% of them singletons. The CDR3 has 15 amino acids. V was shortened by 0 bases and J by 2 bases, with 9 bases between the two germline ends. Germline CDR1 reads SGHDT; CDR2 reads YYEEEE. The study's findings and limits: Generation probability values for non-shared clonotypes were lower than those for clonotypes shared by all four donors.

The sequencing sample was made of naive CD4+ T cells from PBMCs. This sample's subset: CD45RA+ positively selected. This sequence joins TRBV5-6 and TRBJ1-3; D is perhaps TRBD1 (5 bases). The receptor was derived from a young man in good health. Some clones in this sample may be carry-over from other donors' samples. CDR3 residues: CASSLAAGTGNTIYF. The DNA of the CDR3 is TGTGCCAGCAGCTTGGCCGCAGGGACTGGAAACACCATATATTTT.